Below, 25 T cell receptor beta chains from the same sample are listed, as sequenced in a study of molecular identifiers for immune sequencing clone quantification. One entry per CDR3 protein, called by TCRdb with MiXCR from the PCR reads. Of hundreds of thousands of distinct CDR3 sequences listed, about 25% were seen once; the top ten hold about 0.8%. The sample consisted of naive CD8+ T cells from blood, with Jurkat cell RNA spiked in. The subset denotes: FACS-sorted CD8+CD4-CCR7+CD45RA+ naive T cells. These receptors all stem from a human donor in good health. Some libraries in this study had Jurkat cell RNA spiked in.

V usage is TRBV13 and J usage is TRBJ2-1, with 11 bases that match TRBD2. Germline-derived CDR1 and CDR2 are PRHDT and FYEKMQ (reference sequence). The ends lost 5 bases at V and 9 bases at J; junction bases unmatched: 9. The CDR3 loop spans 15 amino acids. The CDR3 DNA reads TGTGCCAGCAGCAATAGCGGGGGGGCCCCCAGTGAGCAGTTCTTC. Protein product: CASSNSGGAPSEQFF.

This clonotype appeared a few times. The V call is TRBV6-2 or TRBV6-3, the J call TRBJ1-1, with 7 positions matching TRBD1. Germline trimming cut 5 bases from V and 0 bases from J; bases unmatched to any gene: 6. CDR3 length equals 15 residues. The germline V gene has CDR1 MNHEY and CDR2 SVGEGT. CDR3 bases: TGTGCCAGCAGTCAGGGGGGGACAATGAACACTGAAGCTTTCTTT. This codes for CASSQGGTMNTEAFF.

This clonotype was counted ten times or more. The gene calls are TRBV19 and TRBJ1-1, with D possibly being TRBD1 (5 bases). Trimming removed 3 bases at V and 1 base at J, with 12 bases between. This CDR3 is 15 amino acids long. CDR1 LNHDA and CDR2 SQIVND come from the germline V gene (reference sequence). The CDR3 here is CASSMSSRANTEAFF. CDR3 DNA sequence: TGTGCCAGTAGTATGTCATCCAGGGCGAACACTGAAGCTTTCTTT.

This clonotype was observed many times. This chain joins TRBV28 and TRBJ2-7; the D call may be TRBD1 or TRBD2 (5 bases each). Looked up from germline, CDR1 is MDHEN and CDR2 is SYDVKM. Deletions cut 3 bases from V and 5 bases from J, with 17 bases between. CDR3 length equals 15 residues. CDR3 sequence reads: CASSFVGTGADEQYF. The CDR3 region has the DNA TGTGCCAGCAGTTTTGTGGGAACCGGGGCCGACGAGCAGTACTTC.

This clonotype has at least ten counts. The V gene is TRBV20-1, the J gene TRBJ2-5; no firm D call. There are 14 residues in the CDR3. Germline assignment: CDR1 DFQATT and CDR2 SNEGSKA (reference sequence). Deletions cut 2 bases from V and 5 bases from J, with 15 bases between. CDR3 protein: CSARHFDGGETQYF. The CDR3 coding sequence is TGCAGTGCTAGACACTTCGATGGTGGGGAGACCCAGTACTTC.

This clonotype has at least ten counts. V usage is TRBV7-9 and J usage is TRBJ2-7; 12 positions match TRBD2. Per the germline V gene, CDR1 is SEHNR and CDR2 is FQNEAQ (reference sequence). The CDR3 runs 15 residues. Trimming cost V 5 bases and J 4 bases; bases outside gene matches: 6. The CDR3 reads CASSPWTSGVYEQYF. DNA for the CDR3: TGTGCCAGCAGCCCCTGGACTAGCGGGGTATACGAGCAGTACTTC. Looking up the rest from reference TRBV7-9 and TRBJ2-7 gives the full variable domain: DTGVSQNPRHKITKRGQNVTFRCDPISEHNRLYWYRQTLGQGPEFLTYFQNEAQLEKSRLLSDRFSAERPKGSFSTLEIQRTEQGDSAMYLCASSPWTSGVYEQYFGPGTRLTVT.

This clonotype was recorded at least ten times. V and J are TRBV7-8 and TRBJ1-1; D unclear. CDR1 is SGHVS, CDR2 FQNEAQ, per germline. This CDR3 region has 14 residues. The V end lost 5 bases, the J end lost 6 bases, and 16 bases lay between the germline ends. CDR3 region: CASSPDIPTSEAFF. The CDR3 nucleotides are TGTGCCAGCAGCCCTGACATCCCCACCTCTGAAGCTTTCTTT. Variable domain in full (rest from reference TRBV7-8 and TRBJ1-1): GAGVSQSPRYKVAKRGQDVALRCDPISGHVSLFWYQQALGQGPEFLTYFQNEAQLDKSGLPSDRFFAERPEGSVSTLKIQRTQQEDSAVYLCASSPDIPTSEAFFGQGTRLTVV.

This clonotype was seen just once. This CDR3 reads CASSLYRGLNSYEQYF. In DNA form, the CDR3 reads TGTGCCAGCAGTTTATATCGGGGTCTAAACTCTTACGAGCAGTACTTC. The chain combines TRBV27 with TRBJ2-7, with D possibly TRBD2 on 5 matching bases. Looked up from germline, CDR1 is MNHEY and CDR2 is SMNVEV (reference sequence). The CDR3 contains 16 residues. V was cut by 1 base and J by 4 bases, with 17 bases left in between.

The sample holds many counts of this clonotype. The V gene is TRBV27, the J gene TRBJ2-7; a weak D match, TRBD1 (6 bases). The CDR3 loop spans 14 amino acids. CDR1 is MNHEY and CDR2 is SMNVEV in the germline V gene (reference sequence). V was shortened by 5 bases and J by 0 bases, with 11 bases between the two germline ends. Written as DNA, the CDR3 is TGTGCCAGCAGTCTCGGGACACTCTCCTACGAGCAGTACTTC. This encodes CASSLGTLSYEQYF.

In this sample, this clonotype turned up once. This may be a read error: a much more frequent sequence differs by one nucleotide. The CDR3 here is CASSSVGPPEQYF. The CDR3 nucleotides read TGTGCCAGCAGCTCCGTCGGGCCACCCGAGCAGTACTTC. The gene calls are TRBV7-8 and TRBJ2-7; unclear D gene. The V gene lost 4 bases and the J gene lost 6 bases, with 13 bases spanning the gap. This CDR3 spans 13 amino acids. In germline, CDR1 is SGHVS, CDR2 FQNEAQ.

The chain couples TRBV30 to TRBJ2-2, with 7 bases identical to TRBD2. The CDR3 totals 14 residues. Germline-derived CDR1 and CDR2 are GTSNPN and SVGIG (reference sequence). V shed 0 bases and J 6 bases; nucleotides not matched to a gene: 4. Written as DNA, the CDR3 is TGTGCCTGGAGTGTACTGGGAGGGGCCGGGGAGCTGTTTTTT. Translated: CAWSVLGGAGELFF.

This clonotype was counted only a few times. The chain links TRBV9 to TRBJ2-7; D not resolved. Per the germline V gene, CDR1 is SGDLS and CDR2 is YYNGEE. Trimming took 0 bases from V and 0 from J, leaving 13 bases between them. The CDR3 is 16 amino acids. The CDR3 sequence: CASSVGSGPFSYEQYF. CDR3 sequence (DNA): TGTGCCAGCAGCGTAGGTAGTGGACCCTTCTCCTACGAGCAGTACTTC.

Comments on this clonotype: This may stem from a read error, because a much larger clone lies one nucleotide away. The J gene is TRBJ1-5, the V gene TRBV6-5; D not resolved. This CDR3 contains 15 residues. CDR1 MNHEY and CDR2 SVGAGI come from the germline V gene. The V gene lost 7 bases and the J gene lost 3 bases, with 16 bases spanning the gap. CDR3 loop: CASTIRAGNNQPQHF. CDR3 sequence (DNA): TGTGCCAGCACCATCCGGGCGGGAAACAATCAGCCCCAGCATTTT.

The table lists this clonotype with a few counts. CDR3 loop: CATSLTEETQYF. CDR3 sequence (DNA): TGTGCCACCAGCCTGACGGAAGAGACCCAGTACTTC. The J gene is TRBJ2-5, the V gene TRBV15; D unclear. CDR3 length equals 12 residues. Germline CDR1 and CDR2: LNHNV and YYDKDF (reference sequence). The V gene lost 5 bases and the J gene lost 3 bases, with 7 bases spanning the gap.

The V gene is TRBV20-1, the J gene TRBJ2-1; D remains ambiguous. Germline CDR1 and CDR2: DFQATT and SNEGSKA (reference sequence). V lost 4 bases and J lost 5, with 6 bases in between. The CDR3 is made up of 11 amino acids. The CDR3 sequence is CSATSHNEQFF. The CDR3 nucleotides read TGCAGTGCTACCAGCCACAATGAGCAGTTCTTC.

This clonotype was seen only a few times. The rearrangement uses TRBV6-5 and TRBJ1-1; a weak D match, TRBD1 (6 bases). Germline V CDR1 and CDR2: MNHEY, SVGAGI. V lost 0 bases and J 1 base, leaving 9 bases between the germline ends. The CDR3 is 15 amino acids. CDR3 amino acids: CASSYSPDRNTEAFF. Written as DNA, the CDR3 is TGTGCCAGCAGTTACTCCCCGGACAGGAACACTGAAGCTTTCTTT.

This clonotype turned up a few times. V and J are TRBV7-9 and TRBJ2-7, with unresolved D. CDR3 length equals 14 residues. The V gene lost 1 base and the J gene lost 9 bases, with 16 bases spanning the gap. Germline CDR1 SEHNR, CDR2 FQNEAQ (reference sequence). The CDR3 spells CASSLDGHSTRQYF. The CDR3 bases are TGTGCCAGCAGCTTAGACGGGCATAGCACTCGGCAGTACTTC.

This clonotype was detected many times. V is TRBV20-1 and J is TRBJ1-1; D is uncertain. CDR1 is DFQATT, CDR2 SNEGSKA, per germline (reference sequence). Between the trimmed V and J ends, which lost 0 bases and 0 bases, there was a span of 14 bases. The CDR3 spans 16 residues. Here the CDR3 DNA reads TGCAGTGCTAGAGACCACCACCCCTCGATGAACACTGAAGCTTTCTTT. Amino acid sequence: CSARDHHPSMNTEAFF.

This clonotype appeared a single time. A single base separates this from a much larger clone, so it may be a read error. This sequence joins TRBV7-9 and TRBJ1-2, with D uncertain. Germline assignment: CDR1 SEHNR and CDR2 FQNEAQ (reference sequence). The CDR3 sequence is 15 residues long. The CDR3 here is CACSLGLGPNYGYTF. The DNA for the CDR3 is TGTGCCTGCAGCTTAGGGCTCGGCCCTAACTATGGCTACACCTTC. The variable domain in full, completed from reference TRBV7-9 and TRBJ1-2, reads DTGVSQNPRHKITKRGQNVTFRCDPISEHNRLYWYRQTLGQGPEFLTYFQNEAQLEKSRLLSDRFSAERPKGSFSTLEIQRTEQGDSAMYLCACSLGLGPNYGYTFGSGTRLTVV.

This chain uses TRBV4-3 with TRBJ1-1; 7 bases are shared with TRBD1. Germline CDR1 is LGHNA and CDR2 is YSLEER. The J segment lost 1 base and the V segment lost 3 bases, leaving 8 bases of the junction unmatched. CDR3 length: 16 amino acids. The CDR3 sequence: CASSHLIGTENTEAFF. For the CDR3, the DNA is TGCGCCAGCAGCCATTTAATAGGGACAGAGAACACTGAAGCTTTCTTT.

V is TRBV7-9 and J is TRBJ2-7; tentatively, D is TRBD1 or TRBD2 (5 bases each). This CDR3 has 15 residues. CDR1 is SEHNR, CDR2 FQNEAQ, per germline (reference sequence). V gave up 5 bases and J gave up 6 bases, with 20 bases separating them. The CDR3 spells CASSPLGVGTTEQYF. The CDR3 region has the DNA TGTGCCAGCAGCCCACTTGGGGTGGGGACCACCGAGCAGTACTTC.

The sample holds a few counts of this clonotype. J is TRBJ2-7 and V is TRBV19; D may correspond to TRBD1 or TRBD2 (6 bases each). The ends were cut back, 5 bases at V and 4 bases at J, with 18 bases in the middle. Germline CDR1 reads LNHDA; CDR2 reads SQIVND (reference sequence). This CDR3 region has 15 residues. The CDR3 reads CASSPSGGLGYEQYF. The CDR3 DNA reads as TGTGCCAGTAGTCCTTCCGGGGGCCTCGGTTACGAGCAGTACTTC.

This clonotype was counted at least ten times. This chain's CDR3 is CASSSSGTGNQPQHF. Written as DNA, the CDR3 is TGTGCCAGCAGTTCTTCCGGGACAGGAAATCAGCCCCAGCATTTT. This chain links TRBV7-9 with TRBJ1-5, with TRBD1 matching 8 bases. J was trimmed by 4 bases and V by 6 bases; bases with no gene match: 8. This CDR3 is built from 15 residues. The germline V gene encodes CDR1 SEHNR and CDR2 FQNEAQ (reference sequence).

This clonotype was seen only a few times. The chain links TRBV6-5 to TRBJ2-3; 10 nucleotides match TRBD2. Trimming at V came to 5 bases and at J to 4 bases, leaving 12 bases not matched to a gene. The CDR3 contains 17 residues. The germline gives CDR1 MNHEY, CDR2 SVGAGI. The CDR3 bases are TGTGCCAGCAGTAGAGCGGGGGGGCCGATAAATTCAGATACGCAGTATTTT. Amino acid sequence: CASSRAGGPINSDTQYF.

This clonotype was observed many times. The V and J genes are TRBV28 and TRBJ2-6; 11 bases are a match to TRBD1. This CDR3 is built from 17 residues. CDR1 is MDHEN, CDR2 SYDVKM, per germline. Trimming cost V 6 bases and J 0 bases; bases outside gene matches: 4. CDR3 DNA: TGTGCCAGCAGCCGGGACAGGGGGTACTCTGGGGCCAACGTCCTGACTTTC. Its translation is CASSRDRGYSGANVLTF.